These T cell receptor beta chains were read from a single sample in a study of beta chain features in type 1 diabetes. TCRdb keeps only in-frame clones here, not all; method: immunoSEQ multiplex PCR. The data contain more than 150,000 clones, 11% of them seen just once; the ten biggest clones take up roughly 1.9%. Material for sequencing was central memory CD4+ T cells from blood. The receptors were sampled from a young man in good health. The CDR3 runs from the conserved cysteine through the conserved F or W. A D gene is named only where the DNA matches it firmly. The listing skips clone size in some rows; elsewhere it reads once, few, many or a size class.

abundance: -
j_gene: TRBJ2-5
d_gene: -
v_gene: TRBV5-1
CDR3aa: CASSLGPSQETQYF
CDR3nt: TGCGCCAGCAGCTTGGGCCCAAGCCAAGAGACCCAGTACTTC

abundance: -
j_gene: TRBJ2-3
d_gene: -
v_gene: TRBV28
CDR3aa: CASRKLVTDTQYF
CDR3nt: TGTGCCAGCAGAAAGCTAGTCACAGATACGCAGTATTTT

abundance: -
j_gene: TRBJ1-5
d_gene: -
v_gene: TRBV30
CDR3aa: CAWERKGSWGNQPQHF
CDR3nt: TGTGCCTGGGAAAGGAAGGGGTCCTGGGGCAATCAGCCCCAGCATTTT

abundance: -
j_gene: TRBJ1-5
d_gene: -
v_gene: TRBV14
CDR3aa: CASSPTGYNQPQHF
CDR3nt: TGTGCCAGCAGCCCGACAGGATACAATCAGCCCCAGCATTTT

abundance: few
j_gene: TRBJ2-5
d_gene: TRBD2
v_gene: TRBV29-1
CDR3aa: CSVGRGLAHEETQYF
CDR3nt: TGCAGCGTTGGGAGAGGACTAGCCCACGAAGAGACCCAGTACTTC

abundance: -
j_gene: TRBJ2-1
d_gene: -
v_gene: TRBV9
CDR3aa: CASSPTTSSSYNEQFF
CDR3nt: TGTGCCAGCAGCCCTACCACTAGTAGCTCCTACAATGAGCAGTTCTTC

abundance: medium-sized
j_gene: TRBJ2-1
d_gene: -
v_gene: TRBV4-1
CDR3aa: CASSQGPSSYNEQFF
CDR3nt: TGCGCCAGCAGCCAAGGTCCTTCCTCCTACAATGAGCAGTTCTTC

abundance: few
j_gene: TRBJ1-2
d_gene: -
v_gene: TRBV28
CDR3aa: CASSLTQGPQGYTF
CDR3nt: TGTGCCAGCAGTTTAACGCAGGGCCCTCAGGGCTACACCTTC

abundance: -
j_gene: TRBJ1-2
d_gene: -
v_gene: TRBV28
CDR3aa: CASSILNYGYTF
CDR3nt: TGTGCCAGCAGTATATTGAACTATGGCTACACCTTC

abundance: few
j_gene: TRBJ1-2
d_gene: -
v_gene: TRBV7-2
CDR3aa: CASSLNRAGYTF
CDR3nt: TGTGCCAGCAGCTTAAATAGGGCAGGCTACACCTTC

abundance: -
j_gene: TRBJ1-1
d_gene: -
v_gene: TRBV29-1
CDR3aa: CSVAPSTKLPEAFF
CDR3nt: TGCAGCGTTGCCCCCTCCACCAAGTTACCTGAAGCTTTCTTT

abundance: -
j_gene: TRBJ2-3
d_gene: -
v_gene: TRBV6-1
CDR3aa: CASSGPRGDTQYF
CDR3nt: TGTGCCAGCAGTGGACCTCGTGGAGATACGCAGTATTTT

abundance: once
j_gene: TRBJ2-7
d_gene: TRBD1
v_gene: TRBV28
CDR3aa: CASSLPDRVYEQYF
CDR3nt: TGTGCCAGCAGTCTCCCCGACAGGGTTTACGAGCAGTACTTC

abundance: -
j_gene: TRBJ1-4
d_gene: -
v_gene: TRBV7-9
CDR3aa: CASSFQGRAPGEKLFF
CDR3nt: TGTGCCAGCAGCTTCCAGGGTCGTGCCCCTGGCGAAAAACTGTTTTTT

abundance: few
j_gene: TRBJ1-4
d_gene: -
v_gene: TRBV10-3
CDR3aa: CATQGSGEKLFF
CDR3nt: TGTGCCACCCAGGGGTCCGGCGAAAAACTGTTTTTT

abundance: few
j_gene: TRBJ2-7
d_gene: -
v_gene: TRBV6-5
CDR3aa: CAISDRQGIHEQYF
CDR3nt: TGTGCCATCAGTGACCGTCAGGGGATCCACGAGCAGTACTTC

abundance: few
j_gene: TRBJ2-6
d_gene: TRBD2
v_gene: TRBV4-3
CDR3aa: CASSQMLLAGGSSGANVLTF
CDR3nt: TGCGCCAGCAGCCAGATGCTACTAGCGGGAGGAAGCTCTGGGGCCAACGTCCTGACTTTC